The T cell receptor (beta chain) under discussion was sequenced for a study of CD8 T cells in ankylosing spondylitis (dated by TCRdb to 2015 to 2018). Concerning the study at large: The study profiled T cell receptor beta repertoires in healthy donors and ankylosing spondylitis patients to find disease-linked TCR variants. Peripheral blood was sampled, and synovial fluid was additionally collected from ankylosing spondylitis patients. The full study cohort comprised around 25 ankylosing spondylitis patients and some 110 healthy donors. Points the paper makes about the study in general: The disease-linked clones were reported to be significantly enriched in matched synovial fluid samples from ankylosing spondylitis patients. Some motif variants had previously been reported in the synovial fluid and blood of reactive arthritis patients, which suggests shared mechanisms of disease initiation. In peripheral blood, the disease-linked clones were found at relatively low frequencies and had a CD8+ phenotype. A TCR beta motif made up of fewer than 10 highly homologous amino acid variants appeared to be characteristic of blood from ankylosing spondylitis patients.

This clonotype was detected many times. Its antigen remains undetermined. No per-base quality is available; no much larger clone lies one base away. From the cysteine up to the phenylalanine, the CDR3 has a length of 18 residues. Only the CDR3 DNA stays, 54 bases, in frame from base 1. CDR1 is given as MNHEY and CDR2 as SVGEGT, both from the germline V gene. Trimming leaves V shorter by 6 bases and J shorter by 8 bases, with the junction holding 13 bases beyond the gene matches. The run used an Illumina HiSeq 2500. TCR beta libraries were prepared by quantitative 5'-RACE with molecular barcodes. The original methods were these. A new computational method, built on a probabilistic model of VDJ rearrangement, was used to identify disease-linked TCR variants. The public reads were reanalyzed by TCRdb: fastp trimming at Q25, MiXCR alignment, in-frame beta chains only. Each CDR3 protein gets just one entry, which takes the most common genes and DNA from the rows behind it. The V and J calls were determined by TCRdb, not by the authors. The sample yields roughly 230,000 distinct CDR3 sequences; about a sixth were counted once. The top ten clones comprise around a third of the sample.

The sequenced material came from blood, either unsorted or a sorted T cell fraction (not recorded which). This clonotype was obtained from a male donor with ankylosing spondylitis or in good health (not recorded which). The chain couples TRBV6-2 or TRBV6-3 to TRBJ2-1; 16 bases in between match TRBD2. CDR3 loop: CASSGTGTSGRAGYEQFF. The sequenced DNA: TGTGCCAGCAGCGGTACCGGGACTAGCGGGAGGGCCGGCTATGAGCAGTTCTTC.